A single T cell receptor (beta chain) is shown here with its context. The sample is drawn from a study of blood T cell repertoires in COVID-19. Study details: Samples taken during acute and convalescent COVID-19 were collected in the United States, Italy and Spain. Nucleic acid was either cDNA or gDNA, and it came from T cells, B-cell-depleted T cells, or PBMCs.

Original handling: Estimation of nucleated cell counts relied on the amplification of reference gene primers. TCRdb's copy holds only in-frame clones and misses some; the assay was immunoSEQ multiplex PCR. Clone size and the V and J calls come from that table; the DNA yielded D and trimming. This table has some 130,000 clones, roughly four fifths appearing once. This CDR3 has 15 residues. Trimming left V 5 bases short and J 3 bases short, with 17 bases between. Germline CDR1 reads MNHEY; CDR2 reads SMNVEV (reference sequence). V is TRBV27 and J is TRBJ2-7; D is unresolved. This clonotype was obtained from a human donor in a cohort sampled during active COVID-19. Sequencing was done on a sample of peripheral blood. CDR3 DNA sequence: TGTGCCAGCAGTCCTACGTCGGGTTACTTCTACGAGCAGTACTTC. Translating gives CASSPTSGYFYEQYF.